This is a list of T cell receptor beta chains from one sample in a study of OX40 agonist ivuxolimab in advanced cancers. TCRdb keeps only in-frame clones here, not all; method: immunoSEQ multiplex PCR. The table has tens of thousands of clones, 65% to 90% seen once. Specimen: CD4+ or CD8+ T cells sorted from blood, collected in a trial of the OX40 agonist ivuxolimab. These receptors all come from an adult with an advanced solid tumor such as melanoma, head and neck, liver or kidney cancer. CDR3s include the opening cysteine and the closing phenylalanine or tryptophan. D genes are given only for firm matches. Clone size is stated in some rows and not others, as once, few, many or a class when expanded.

v_call	clone_size	d_call	j_call	cdr3_nt	cdr3_aa
TRBV6-6	-	TRBD1	TRBJ1-5	TGTGCCAGCAGTTCCGGACAGGGCTGGCAGCCCCAGCATTTT	CASSSGQGWQPQHF
TRBV6-6	-	-	TRBJ2-3	TGTGCCAGCAGTTACCCCCCAGAAGGCGGTACACCGCAGTATTTT	CASSYPPEGGTPQYF
TRBV30	-	TRBD1	TRBJ2-1	TGTGCCTGGGGACAGGGGGCCTACAATGAGCAGTTCTTC	CAWGQGAYNEQFF
TRBV4-1	-	-	TRBJ1-2	TGCGCCAGCAGCCAAGACTCCTATGGCTACACCTTC	CASSQDSYGYTF
TRBV5-8	-	-	TRBJ1-4	TGTGCCAGCAGCTTGCAGGGGATCGGTAATGAAAAACTGTTTTTT	CASSLQGIGNEKLFF
TRBV7-8	-	-	TRBJ1-2	TGTGCCAGCAGCTTGCCAGGCTCCCCCACTTATGGCTACACCTTC	CASSLPGSPTYGYTF
TRBV4-2	-	-	TRBJ2-6	TGTGCCAGCAGCGAGTACTCCGGGTTCTCTGGGGCCAACGTCCTGACTTTC	CASSEYSGFSGANVLTF
TRBV27	-	-	TRBJ2-7	TGTGCCAGCAGTCGGACGGTCTCCTACGAGCAGTACTTC	CASSRTVSYEQYF
TRBV4-3	-	TRBD1	TRBJ1-2	TGCGCCAGCAGCCAAGATAGTACAGGGGGCGCAAACTATGGCTACACCTTC	CASSQDSTGGANYGYTF
TRBV30	-	TRBD2	TRBJ2-7	TGTGCCTGGAGTCCGGGGGGGCAGCAGTACTTC	CAWSPGGQQYF
TRBV7-2	-	TRBD2	TRBJ2-5	TGTGCCAGCAGCTTCCAGCGGGGGGGCCGGGAGACCCAGTACTTC	CASSFQRGGRETQYF
TRBV5-6	-	-	TRBJ2-2	TGTGCCAGCAGCCCCTTAAAAGGGGCACTCAACACCGGGGAGCTGTTTTTT	CASSPLKGALNTGELFF
TRBV19	-	-	TRBJ1-4	TGTGCCAGTAGTATCCTACCCCGGACGTCTAATGAAAAACTGTTTTTT	CASSILPRTSNEKLFF
TRBV7-2	-	TRBD1	TRBJ2-7	TGTGCCAGCAGCTTAGTTGGGGTGACAGGGGGCTACGAGCAGTACTTC	CASSLVGVTGGYEQYF
TRBV6-5	-	TRBD1	TRBJ1-5	TGTGCCAGCAGCGGACAGGGAAACCAACAGCCCCAGCATTTT	CASSGQGNQQPQHF
TRBV6-1	once	-	TRBJ1-6	TGTGCCAGCAGTGAACAGGGGCAGATGAATTCACCCCTCCACTTT	CASSEQGQMNSPLHF
TRBV2	-	-	TRBJ2-3	TGTGCCAGCAGTGAGGTGGGAACAGATACGCAGTATTTT	CASSEVGTDTQYF
TRBV5-1	-	-	TRBJ2-3	TGCGCCAGCAGCTTGGCGCAGTACGCTAGCACAGATACGCAGTATTTT	CASSLAQYASTDTQYF
TRBV5-5	-	-	TRBJ1-5	TGTGCCAGCAGCTTGGGGGGGATCACCTATAGCAATCAGCCCCAGCATTTT	CASSLGGITYSNQPQHF
TRBV5-5	-	TRBD1	TRBJ1-1	TGTGCCAGCAGCTTGGGGGGGACAGCTGAAGCTTTCTTT	CASSLGGTAEAFF
TRBV5-1	-	-	TRBJ1-1	TGCGCCAGCAGCTTGTTACAGGGTGGGAGCACTGAAGCTTTCTTT	CASSLLQGGSTEAFF
TRBV28	-	-	TRBJ2-1	TGTGCCAGCAGCCCTCCCGGGGCGGGGCCCCATGAGCAGTTCTTC	CASSPPGAGPHEQFF
TRBV7-6	-	TRBD1	TRBJ1-1	TGTGCCAGCAGCTCCGACACAGGGGGCTGGACTGAAGCTTTCTTT	CASSSDTGGWTEAFF
TRBV2	-	TRBD2	TRBJ2-1	TGTGCCAGCAGTGAAGCCGCGGGGGGGCGGGGTGAGCAGTTCTTC	CASSEAAGGRGEQFF
TRBV10-3	-	TRBD1	TRBJ1-2	TGTGCCATGTGGACTGGACAGGGAAGGGATGGCTACACCTTC	CAMWTGQGRDGYTF
TRBV6-6	-	-	TRBJ2-4	TGTGCCAGCAGTTACGACCGATTTTCGGATCAAAACATTCAGTACTTC	CASSYDRFSDQNIQYF
TRBV11-2	-	TRBD2	TRBJ2-5	TGTGCCAGCAGCTCGCGATCGGCTAGCGGTAAAGAGACCCAGTACTTC	CASSSRSASGKETQYF
TRBV5-1	-	-	TRBJ2-2	TGCGCCAGCAGCTTGGGAGTCACCGGGGAGCTGTTTTTT	CASSLGVTGELFF
TRBV11-2	-	TRBD1	TRBJ2-2	TGTGCCAGCAGTTTTCCACCCTGGGGACAGAGGAACACCGGGGAGCTGTTTTTT	CASSFPPWGQRNTGELFF
TRBV10-3	-	-	TRBJ1-5	TGTGCGATCGGGGAGGACCAGCCCCAGCATTTT	CAIGEDQPQHF
TRBV18	-	-	TRBJ2-2	TGTGCCAGCTCACTCGAGGTACCCACCGGGGAGCTGTTTTTT	CASSLEVPTGELFF
TRBV7-2	-	TRBD1	TRBJ1-6	TGTGCCAGCAGCCCAGGGACAGGTTCTAATTCACCCCTCCACTTT	CASSPGTGSNSPLHF
TRBV10-2	-	TRBD1	TRBJ2-7	TGCGCCAGCAGTGAAGGAGACAGGGGTATCCACGAGCAGTACTTC	CASSEGDRGIHEQYF
TRBV10-3	-	-	TRBJ1-1	TGTGCCATCATCGGGGGGCGCGACACTGAAGCTTTCTTT	CAIIGGRDTEAFF
TRBV19	-	-	TRBJ2-3	TGTGCCAGTACAACGACAGCCACAGATACGCAGTATTTT	CASTTTATDTQYF
TRBV6-1	-	TRBD1	TRBJ2-1	TGTGCCAGCAGAAACCGGGACAGCTCCTACAATGAGCAGTTCTTC	CASRNRDSSYNEQFF
TRBV4-3	-	-	TRBJ1-2	TGCGCCAGCAGCCAAGATATAGGGGAGGCCTATGGCTACACCTTC	CASSQDIGEAYGYTF
TRBV18	-	-	TRBJ1-4	TGTGCCAGCTCACCAGCTAATGAAAAACTGTTTTTT	CASSPANEKLFF
TRBV5-1	-	-	TRBJ2-7	TGCGCCAGCAGCTTGGACCGAATCTACGAGCAGTACTTC	CASSLDRIYEQYF
TRBV6-5	-	-	TRBJ2-7	TGTGCCAGCAGTCCCACAGAAGGGCAGTACTTC	CASSPTEGQYF
TRBV28	-	-	TRBJ2-7	TGTGCCAGCAGTTTAAGTGACAGGTCCTACGAGCAGTACTTC	CASSLSDRSYEQYF
TRBV4-1	-	TRBD2	TRBJ2-1	TGCGCCAGCAGCCAAGACGGTCCAGCGGGGGGTAACAATGAGCAGTTCTTC	CASSQDGPAGGNNEQFF
TRBV7-2	-	-	TRBJ2-5	TGTGCCAGCGCTGACTACGGAGAGACCCAGTACTTC	CASADYGETQYF
TRBV6-5	-	-	TRBJ2-5	TGTGCCAGCAGTTACCCGGGGTTGGAAGAGACCCAGTACTTC	CASSYPGLEETQYF
TRBV9	-	TRBD1	TRBJ2-6	TGTGCCAGCAGCGGAACCCCCTTCAGGGGGCAGGGGGCCAACGTCCTGACTTTC	CASSGTPFRGQGANVLTF
TRBV5-1	-	TRBD2	TRBJ2-3	TGCGCCAGCAGCTTGGCTAGCGGGCGACGCACAGATACGCAGTATTTT	CASSLASGRRTDTQYF
TRBV11-2	-	TRBD1	TRBJ1-4	TGTGCCAGCAGCACCACCGGGACAGCTAAAAATGAAAAACTGTTTTTT	CASSTTGTAKNEKLFF
TRBV5-1	-	-	TRBJ1-6	TGCGCCAGCAGCTTGGCCGCTAGCAGGGGAAATTCACCCCTCCACTTT	CASSLAASRGNSPLHF
TRBV25-1	-	-	TRBJ2-7	TGTGCCAGCAGTGATTATAAGTACGAGCAGTACTTC	CASSDYKYEQYF
TRBV7-2	-	TRBD1	TRBJ1-2	TGTGCCAGCAACACCGGGACAGGGGGCTTCCGTGGCTACACCTTC	CASNTGTGGFRGYTF
TRBV7-3	-	TRBD2	TRBJ2-2	TGTGCCAGCACCCTAGCGGGGGGAAGTACCGGGGAGCTGTTTTTT	CASTLAGGSTGELFF
TRBV6-1	-	-	TRBJ1-5	TGTGCCAGCAGTGATCGGGGGGGAAACAATCAGCCCCAGCATTTT	CASSDRGGNNQPQHF
TRBV2	-	-	TRBJ2-7	TGTGCCAGCAGTCTGGACGGTGCAGACAACGAGCAGTACTTC	CASSLDGADNEQYF
TRBV6-5	-	-	TRBJ2-3	TGTGCCAGCAGCGAGCTGGGGCGCGGGGCAGATACGCAGTATTTT	CASSELGRGADTQYF
TRBV10-2	-	-	TRBJ1-2	TGCGCCAGCAGTGAGTCCTTAAGGGAACTCTATGGCTACACCTTC	CASSESLRELYGYTF
TRBV10-3	once	-	TRBJ1-3	TGTGCCATCGCAACGGGCGGGATCGGAAACACCATATATTTT	CAIATGGIGNTIYF
TRBV12-5	-	-	TRBJ2-4	TGTGCTAGTGGTTTGCCAGTTGGAAACATTCAGTACTTC	CASGLPVGNIQYF